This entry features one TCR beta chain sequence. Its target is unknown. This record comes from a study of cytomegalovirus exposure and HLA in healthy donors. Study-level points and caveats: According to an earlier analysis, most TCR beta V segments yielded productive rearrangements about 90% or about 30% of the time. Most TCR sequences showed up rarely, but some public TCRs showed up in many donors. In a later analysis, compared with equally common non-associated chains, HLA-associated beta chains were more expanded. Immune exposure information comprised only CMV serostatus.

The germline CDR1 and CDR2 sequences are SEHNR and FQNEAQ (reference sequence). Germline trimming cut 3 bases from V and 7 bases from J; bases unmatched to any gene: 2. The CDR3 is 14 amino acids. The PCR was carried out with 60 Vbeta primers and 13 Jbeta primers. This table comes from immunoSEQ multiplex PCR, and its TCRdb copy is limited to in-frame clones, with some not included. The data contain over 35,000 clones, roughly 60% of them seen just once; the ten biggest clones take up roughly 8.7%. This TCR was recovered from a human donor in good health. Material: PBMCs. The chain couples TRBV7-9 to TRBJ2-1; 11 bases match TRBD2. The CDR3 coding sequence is TGTGCCAGCAGCTTCCTAGCGGGGGGTAATGAGCAGTTCTTC. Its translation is CASSFLAGGNEQFF. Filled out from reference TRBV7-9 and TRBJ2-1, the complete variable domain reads DTGVSQNPRHKITKRGQNVTFRCDPISEHNRLYWYRQTLGQGPEFLTYFQNEAQLEKSRLLSDRFSAERPKGSFSTLEIQRTEQGDSAMYLCASSFLAGGNEQFFGPGTRLTVL.